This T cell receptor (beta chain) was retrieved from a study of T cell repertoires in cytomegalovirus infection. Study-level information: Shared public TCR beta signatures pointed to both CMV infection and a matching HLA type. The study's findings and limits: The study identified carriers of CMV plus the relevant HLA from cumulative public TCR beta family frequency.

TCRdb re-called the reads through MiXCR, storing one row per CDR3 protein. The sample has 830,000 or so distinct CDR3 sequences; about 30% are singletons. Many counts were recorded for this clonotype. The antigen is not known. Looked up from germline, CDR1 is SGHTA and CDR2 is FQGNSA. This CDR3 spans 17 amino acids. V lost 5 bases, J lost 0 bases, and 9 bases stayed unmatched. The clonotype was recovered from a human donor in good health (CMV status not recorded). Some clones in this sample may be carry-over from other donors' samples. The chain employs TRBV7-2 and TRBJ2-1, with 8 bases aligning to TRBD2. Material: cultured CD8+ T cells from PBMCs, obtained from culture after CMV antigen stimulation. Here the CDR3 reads CASSSPNSGVSYNEQFF. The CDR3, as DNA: TGTGCCAGCAGCAGTCCCAATAGCGGGGTCTCCTACAATGAGCAGTTCTTC.